This T cell receptor beta chain was retrieved from a study of T-cell memory formation after mild COVID-19. Background on the study: TCR clusters showed largely donor specificity.

Overall study findings and caveats: The CD4+ clones that contracted clustered mainly within CM and EM, and the CD8+ clones concentrated in EMRA.

TCRdb ran MiXCR on the 5' RACE reads and lists one entry per CDR3 protein. The sample contains a few hundred thousand distinct CDR3 sequences, less than 25% of which appear only once. About this clonotype itself: As yet, its antigen is unknown.

Trimming pared 4 bases from V and 3 bases from J, leaving 15 bases between. This CDR3 contains 16 residues. Per germline, CDR1 SGHVS and CDR2 FNYEAQ. V gene TRBV7-6 combines with J gene TRBJ1-4; tentative D call: TRBD1 (6 bases). This TCR was sampled from a young man who had mild COVID-19 (a few samples of this study predate the infection). Cell type and time point are not known. The sample taken for sequencing was PBMCs or a T cell subset sorted from them (not recorded which). For the CDR3, the DNA is TGTGCCAGCAGCTCCCCCGGAGGGGGTGCTAATGAAAAACTGTTTTTT. Translated, it gives CASSSPGGGANEKLFF.